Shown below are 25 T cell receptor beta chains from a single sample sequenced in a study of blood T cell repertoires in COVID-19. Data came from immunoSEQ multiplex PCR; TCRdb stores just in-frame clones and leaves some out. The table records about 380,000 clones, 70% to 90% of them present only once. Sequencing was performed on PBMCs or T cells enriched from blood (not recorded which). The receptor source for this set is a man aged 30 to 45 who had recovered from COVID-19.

Here the CDR3 DNA reads TGTGCCAGCAGCTTAACGTGGGGGGGCCCCCGAGATACGCAGTATTTT. Its protein is CASSLTWGGPRDTQYF. V is TRBV7-3 and J is TRBJ2-3; a possible D gene is TRBD2 (7 bases). Germline CDR1 and CDR2: SGHTA and FQGTGA. CDR3 length: 16 residues. Trimming took 0 bases from V and 5 from J, leaving 15 bases between them.

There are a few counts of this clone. The chain's CDR3 is CASSNQGGVYYGYTF. The CDR3 region has the DNA TGTGCCAGCAGTAACCAGGGCGGAGTCTACTATGGCTACACCTTC. The chain combines TRBV2 with TRBJ1-2, with D possibly being TRBD1 (5 bases). V lost 5 bases and J 3 bases, leaving 16 bases between the germline ends. The CDR3 extends over 15 amino acids. Per the germline V gene, CDR1 is SNHLY and CDR2 is FYNNEI.

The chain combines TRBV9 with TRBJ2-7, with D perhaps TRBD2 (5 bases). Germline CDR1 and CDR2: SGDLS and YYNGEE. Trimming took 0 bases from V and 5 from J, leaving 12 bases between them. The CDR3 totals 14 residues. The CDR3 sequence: CASSVDLAVDEQYF. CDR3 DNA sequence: TGTGCCAGCAGCGTAGATCTAGCTGTCGACGAGCAGTACTTC.

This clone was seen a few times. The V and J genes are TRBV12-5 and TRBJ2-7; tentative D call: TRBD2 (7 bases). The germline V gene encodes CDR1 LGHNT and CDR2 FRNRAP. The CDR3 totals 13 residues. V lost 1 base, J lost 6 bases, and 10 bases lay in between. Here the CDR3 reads CASGLEGGLEQYF. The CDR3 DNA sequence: TGTGCTAGTGGTTTGGAGGGGGGGCTCGAGCAGTACTTC.

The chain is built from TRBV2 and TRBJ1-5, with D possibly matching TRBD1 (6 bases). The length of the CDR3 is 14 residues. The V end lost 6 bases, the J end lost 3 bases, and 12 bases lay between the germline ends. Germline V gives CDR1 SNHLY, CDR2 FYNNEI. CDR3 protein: CASREDSYNQPQHF. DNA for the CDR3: TGTGCCAGCAGGGAGGACAGCTACAATCAGCCCCAGCATTTT. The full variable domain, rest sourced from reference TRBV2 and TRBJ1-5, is EPEVTQTPSHQVTQMGQEVILRCVPISNHLYFYWYRQILGQKVEFLVSFYNNEISEKSEIFDDQFSVERPDGSNFTLKIRSTKLEDSAMYFCASREDSYNQPQHFGDGTRLSIL.

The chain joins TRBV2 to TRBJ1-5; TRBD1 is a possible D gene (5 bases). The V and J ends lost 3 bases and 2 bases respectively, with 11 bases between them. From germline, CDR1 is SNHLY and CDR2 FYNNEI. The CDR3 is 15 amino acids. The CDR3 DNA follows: TGTGCCAGCAGTGACTCAGGGCCTGGCAATCAGCCCCAGCATTTT. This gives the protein CASSDSGPGNQPQHF. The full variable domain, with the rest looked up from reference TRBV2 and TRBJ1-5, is EPEVTQTPSHQVTQMGQEVILRCVPISNHLYFYWYRQILGQKVEFLVSFYNNEISEKSEIFDDQFSVERPDGSNFTLKIRSTKLEDSAMYFCASSDSGPGNQPQHFGDGTRLSIL.

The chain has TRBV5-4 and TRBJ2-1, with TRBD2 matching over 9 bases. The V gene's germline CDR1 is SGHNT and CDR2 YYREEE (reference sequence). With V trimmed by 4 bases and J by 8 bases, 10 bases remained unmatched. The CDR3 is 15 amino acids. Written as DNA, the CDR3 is TGTGCCAGCAGCCTGGGACTAGCCCGGACGGATGAGCAGTTCTTC. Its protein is CASSLGLARTDEQFF.

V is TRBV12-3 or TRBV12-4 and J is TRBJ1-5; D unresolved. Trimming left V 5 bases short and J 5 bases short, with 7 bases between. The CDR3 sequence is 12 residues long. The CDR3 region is CASSGGHQPQHF. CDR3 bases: TGTGCCAGCAGTGGAGGTCATCAGCCCCAGCATTTT.

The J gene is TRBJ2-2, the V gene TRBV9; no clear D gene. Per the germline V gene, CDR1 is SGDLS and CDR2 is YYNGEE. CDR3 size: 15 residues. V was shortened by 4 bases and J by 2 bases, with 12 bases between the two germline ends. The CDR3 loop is CASSLSGINTGELFF. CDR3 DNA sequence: TGTGCCAGCAGCCTGAGTGGTATTAACACCGGGGAGCTGTTTTTT.

The DNA for the CDR3 is TGTGCCAGCAGCCCCCGTTTATCTGCAGGGACTACTACCAAAAACATTCAGTACTTC. It encodes CASSPRLSAGTTTKNIQYF. The genes are TRBV7-8 and TRBJ2-4, with 7 bases lining up with TRBD2. V was clipped by 5 bases and J by 2 bases; unmatched bases: 18. This CDR3 has 19 amino acids. The germline CDR1 and CDR2 sequences are SGHVS and FQNEAQ.

The CDR3 loop reads CASRRQVNQPQHF. The CDR3 DNA follows: TGTGCCAGCCGGAGACAGGTTAATCAGCCCCAGCATTTT. This chain connects TRBV6-5 to TRBJ1-5; TRBD1 is a possible D gene (6 bases). The CDR3 sequence is 13 residues long. The germline gives CDR1 MNHEY, CDR2 SVGAGI. The germline V and J ends were trimmed by 8 bases and 4 bases, with 12 bases remaining between them.

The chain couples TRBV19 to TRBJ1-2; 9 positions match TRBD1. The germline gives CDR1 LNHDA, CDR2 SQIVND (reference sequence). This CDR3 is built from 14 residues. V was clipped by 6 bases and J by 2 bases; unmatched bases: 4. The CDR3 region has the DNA TGTGCCAGTAGGACCGGGACAGGGAACTATGGCTACACCTTC. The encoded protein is CASRTGTGNYGYTF.

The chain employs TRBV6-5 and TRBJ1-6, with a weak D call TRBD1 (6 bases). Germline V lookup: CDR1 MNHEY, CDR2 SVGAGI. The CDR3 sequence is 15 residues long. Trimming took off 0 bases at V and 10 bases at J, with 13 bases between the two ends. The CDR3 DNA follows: TGTGCCAGCAGTTACTCGACAGGATTCGGGTCACCCCTCCACTTT. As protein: CASSYSTGFGSPLHF.

CDR3 amino acids: CASSPVGTGGYYTF. For the CDR3, the DNA is TGTGCCAGCAGTCCCGTGGGGACAGGGGGGTACTACACCTTC. The chain uses TRBV6-5 and TRBJ1-2; 11 positions match TRBD1. CDR1 is MNHEY and CDR2 is SVGAGI in the germline V gene. The CDR3 is 14 residues long. V dropped 5 bases and J dropped 10; count of bases not matched to a gene: 9.

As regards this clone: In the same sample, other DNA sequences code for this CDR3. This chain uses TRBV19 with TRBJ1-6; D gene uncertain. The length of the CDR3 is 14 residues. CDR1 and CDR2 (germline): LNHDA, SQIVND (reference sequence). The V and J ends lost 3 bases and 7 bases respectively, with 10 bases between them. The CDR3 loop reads CASSITGINSPLHF. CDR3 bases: TGTGCCAGTAGTATTACCGGGATCAATTCACCCCTCCACTTT.

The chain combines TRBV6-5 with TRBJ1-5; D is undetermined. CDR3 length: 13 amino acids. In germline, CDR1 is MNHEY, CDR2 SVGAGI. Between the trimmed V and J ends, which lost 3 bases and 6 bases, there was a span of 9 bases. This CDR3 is CASSYDSGQPQHF. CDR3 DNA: TGTGCCAGCAGTTATGACTCCGGTCAGCCCCAGCATTTT.

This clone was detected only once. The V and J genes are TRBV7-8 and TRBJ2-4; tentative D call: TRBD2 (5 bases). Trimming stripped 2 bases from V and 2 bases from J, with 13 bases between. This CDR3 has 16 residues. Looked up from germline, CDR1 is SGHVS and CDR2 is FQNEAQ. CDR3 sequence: CASSLLEVLPKNIQYF. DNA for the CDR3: TGTGCCAGCAGCTTATTGGAGGTACTACCCAAAAACATTCAGTACTTC.

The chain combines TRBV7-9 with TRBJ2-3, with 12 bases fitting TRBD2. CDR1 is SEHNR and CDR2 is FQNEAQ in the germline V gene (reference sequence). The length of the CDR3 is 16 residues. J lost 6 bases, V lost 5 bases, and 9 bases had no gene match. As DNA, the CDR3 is TGTGCCAGCAGCCGTAGGACTAGCGGGGTTTGGGATACGCAGTATTTT. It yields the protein CASSRRTSGVWDTQYF.

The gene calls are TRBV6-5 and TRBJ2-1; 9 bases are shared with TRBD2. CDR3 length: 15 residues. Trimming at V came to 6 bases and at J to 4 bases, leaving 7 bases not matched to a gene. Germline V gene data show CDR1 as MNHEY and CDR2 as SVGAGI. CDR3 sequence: CASRSAGGRYNEQFF. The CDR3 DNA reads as TGTGCCAGCAGATCCGCGGGGGGGCGGTACAATGAGCAGTTCTTC.

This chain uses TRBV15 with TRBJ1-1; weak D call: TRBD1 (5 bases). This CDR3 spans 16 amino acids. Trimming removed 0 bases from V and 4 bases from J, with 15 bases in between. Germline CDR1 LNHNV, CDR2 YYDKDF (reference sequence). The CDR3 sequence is CATSRDWGSESTEAFF. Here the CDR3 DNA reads TGTGCCACCAGCAGAGATTGGGGCAGCGAGAGCACTGAAGCTTTCTTT.

In nucleotides, the CDR3 is TGCGCCAGCAGCCAAAGGGCGATGGCGGGGGGGCCGGGGACCCAGTACTTC. It is translated as CASSQRAMAGGPGTQYF. V and J are TRBV5-1 and TRBJ2-5; 9 bases fit TRBD2. The CDR3 totals 17 residues. Losses at the gene ends were 4 bases for V and 7 bases for J; bases not matched to a gene: 17. Germline loops: CDR1 SGHRS, CDR2 YFSETQ. The complete variable domain, with remaining parts taken from reference TRBV5-1 and TRBJ2-5, reads KAGVTQTPRYLIKTRGQQVTLSCSPISGHRSVSWYQQTPGQGLQFLFEYFSETQRNKGNFPGRFSGRQFSNSRSEMNVSTLELGDSALYLCASSQRAMAGGPGTQYFGPGTRLLVL.

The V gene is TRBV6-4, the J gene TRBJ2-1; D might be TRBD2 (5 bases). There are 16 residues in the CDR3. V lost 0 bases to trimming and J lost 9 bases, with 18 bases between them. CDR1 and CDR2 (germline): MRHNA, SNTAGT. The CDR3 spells CASSDSPRGVYGEQFF. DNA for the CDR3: TGTGCCAGCAGTGACTCCCCACGGGGTGTTTATGGTGAGCAGTTCTTC.

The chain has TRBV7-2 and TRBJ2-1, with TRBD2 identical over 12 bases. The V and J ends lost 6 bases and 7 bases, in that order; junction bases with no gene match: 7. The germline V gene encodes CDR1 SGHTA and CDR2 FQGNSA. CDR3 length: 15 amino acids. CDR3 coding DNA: TGTGCCAGCAGTTTGACTAGCGGGGGTTTTAATGAGCAGTTCTTC. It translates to CASSLTSGGFNEQFF. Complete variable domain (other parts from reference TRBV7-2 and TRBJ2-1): GAGVSQSPSNKVTEKGKDVELRCDPISGHTALYWYRQSLGQGLEFLIYFQGNSAPDKSGLPSDRFSAERTGGSVSTLTIQRTQQEDSAVYLCASSLTSGGFNEQFFGPGTRLTVL.

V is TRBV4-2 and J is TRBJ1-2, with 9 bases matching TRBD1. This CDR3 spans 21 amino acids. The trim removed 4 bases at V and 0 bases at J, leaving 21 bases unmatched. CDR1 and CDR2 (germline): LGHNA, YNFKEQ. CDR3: CASSRPGTGYRGARPNYGYTF. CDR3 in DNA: TGTGCCAGCAGCCGGCCGGGGACAGGGTATCGTGGCGCCCGGCCTAACTATGGCTACACCTTC.

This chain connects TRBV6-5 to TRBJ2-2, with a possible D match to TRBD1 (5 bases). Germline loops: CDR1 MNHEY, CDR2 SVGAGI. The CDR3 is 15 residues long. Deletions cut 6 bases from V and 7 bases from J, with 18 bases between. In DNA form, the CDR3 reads TGTGCCAGCAGAGGAGCAGACAGCTTGCTCGGGGAGCTGTTTTTT. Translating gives CASRGADSLLGELFF.